This TCR beta chain was obtained from a study of breast tumors, draining lymph nodes, adjacent tissues. The sample holds many counts of this clonotype. As yet, its antigen is unknown. Findings of the study overall: Luminal-like breast cancer showed significantly higher tumor–nontumor repertoire similarity than basal-like.

TCRdb passed the multiplex PCR reads through MiXCR, listing each CDR3 protein once. The table lists about 52,000 distinct CDR3 sequences, under 50% of them singletons. The germline gives CDR1 SGHRS, CDR2 YFSETQ. Trimming removed 0 bases at V and 6 bases at J, with 15 bases between. This CDR3 has 15 amino acids. Sequencing was done on a sample of breast tumor tissue. The chain carries TRBV5-1 and TRBJ1-2; tentatively, D is TRBD1 (5 bases). This TCR came from a female donor with breast cancer. Some clones in this sample may be carry-over from other donors' samples. CDR3 coding DNA: TGCGCCAGCAGCTTGGGAGCATCAGGGTCGCATGGCTACACCTTC. Translating it yields CASSLGASGSHGYTF.